The 17 T cell receptor beta chains listed next were all sequenced from one sample in a study of Tregs in tolerant kidney transplant recipients. Sequencing used immunoSEQ multiplex PCR; TCRdb keeps in-frame clones, though not all of them. The sample lists about 110,000 clones; roughly 89% were seen once. Sequencing was performed on CD4+ T cells from blood, taken before the transplant. All receptors derive from a human donor who received a combined kidney and bone marrow transplant.

This clone appeared a single time. The chain uses TRBV2 and TRBJ1-1, with D possibly matching TRBD1 (6 bases). Trimming left V 7 bases short and J 4 bases short, with 19 bases between. Looked up from germline, CDR1 is SNHLY and CDR2 is FYNNEI. The CDR3 is 15 amino acids. The CDR3 protein is CASTTGRGSSTEAFF. The CDR3 DNA is TGTGCCAGCACCACAGGGAGGGGAAGTAGCACTGAAGCTTTCTTT.

This clone was detected a few times. J is TRBJ2-3 and V is TRBV13; TRBD2 agrees at 14 bases. The CDR3 has 17 residues. The V gene end was trimmed by 3 bases and the J gene end by 8 bases; junction bases not matched to a gene: 10. CDR1 is PRHDT, CDR2 FYEKMQ, per germline (reference sequence). The CDR3 DNA reads TGTGCCAGCAGCTTGCTGGGACTAGCGGGGGACGAGGTTACGCAGTATTTT. Translation: CASSLLGLAGDEVTQYF.

V and J are TRBV6-5 and TRBJ2-2; the D gene is possibly TRBD1 (5 bases). CDR1 MNHEY and CDR2 SVGAGI come from the germline V gene. The CDR3 totals 15 residues. Trimming cost V 4 bases and J 1 base, with 10 bases left between them. CDR3 sequence reads: CASSLGLLNTGELFF. CDR3 DNA: TGTGCCAGCAGTTTGGGGCTACTGAACACCGGGGAGCTGTTTTTT.

CDR3 sequence: CASSPGTGGLNTEAFF. DNA for the CDR3: TGTGCCAGCAGCCCAGGGACAGGGGGCTTGAACACTGAAGCTTTCTTT. This chain links TRBV7-2 with TRBJ1-1; 12 bases fit TRBD1. The CDR3 extends over 16 amino acids. With 5 bases clipped from V and 0 bases from J, the junction kept 4 bases outside the gene matches. Germline assignment: CDR1 SGHTA and CDR2 FQGNSA. Variable domain in full (rest from reference TRBV7-2 and TRBJ1-1): GAGVSQSPSNKVTEKGKDVELRCDPISGHTALYWYRQSLGQGLEFLIYFQGNSAPDKSGLPSDRFSAERTGGSVSTLTIQRTQQEDSAVYLCASSPGTGGLNTEAFFGQGTRLTVV.

This sequence joins TRBV1 and TRBJ2-7; the table's D gene call, TRBD2, was not cross checked with the DNA. TRBV1 counts as a pseudogene. The CDR3 runs 15 residues. The CDR3 sequence is CTSSQVKDYYYEQYF. In DNA form, the CDR3 reads TGCACCAGCAGCCAAGTAAAGGACTACTACTACGAGCAGTACTTC.

The chain joins TRBV11-2 to TRBJ1-1; 11 bases map to TRBD1. Germline V gives CDR1 SGHAT, CDR2 FQNNGV. This CDR3 has 14 amino acids. V trimming: 8 bases; J trimming: 8 bases; junction bases outside the gene matches: 10. The CDR3 sequence is CASSTHWTGGEAFF. The DNA for the CDR3 is TGTGCCAGCTCCACACACTGGACAGGGGGCGAAGCTTTCTTT.

This chain joins TRBV5-1 and TRBJ1-1; D is perhaps TRBD1 (5 bases). V gave up 4 bases and J gave up 0 bases, with 13 bases separating them. This CDR3 has 15 residues. Germline V CDR1 and CDR2: SGHRS, YFSETQ. The CDR3 nucleotides are TGCGCCAGCAGCGTGGATGGACAAATGAACACTGAAGCTTTCTTT. Its translation: CASSVDGQMNTEAFF.

This sequence joins TRBV7-8 and TRBJ2-1, with TRBD2 matching 12 bases. The CDR3 has 15 residues. CDR1 and CDR2 (germline): SGHVS, FQNEAQ. V gave up 6 bases and J gave up 5 bases; unmatched junction bases: 5. The CDR3 DNA reads as TGTGCCAGCAGGCCTCTAGCGGGAGGGCACAATGAGCAGTTCTTC. It is translated as CASRPLAGGHNEQFF.

This chain connects TRBV6-5 to TRBJ1-2, with no clear D. V shed 4 bases and J shed 8 bases, with 11 bases lying between them. CDR1 and CDR2 (germline): MNHEY, SVGAGI. This CDR3 is 12 amino acids long. CDR3 sequence: CASSSQRSGYTF. The CDR3 DNA reads TGTGCCAGCAGTTCCCAACGGTCCGGCTACACCTTC.

Here the CDR3 reads CASRPTSGLSYEQYF. CDR3 in DNA: TGTGCCAGCAGACCGACTAGCGGCCTCTCCTACGAGCAGTACTTC. The chain carries TRBV27 and TRBJ2-7; 9 nucleotides align to TRBD2. Looked up from germline, CDR1 is MNHEY and CDR2 is SMNVEV (reference sequence). With 6 bases clipped from V and 0 bases from J, the junction kept 6 bases outside the gene matches. This CDR3 contains 15 residues.

The V gene is TRBV6-5, the J gene TRBJ1-1; D may be TRBD1 (5 bases). Germline V CDR1 and CDR2: MNHEY, SVGAGI. The CDR3 length is 14 residues. Trimming took off 4 bases at V and 5 bases at J, with 14 bases between the two ends. Written as DNA, the CDR3 is TGTGCCAGCAGTTTATCGATACAGGTTACTGAAGCTTTCTTT. Translating it yields CASSLSIQVTEAFF.

The chain recombines TRBV4-1 with TRBJ1-1; D not resolved. The CDR3 consists of 13 residues. The ends were cut back, 1 base at V and 4 bases at J, with 7 bases in the middle. Germline CDR1 is MGHRA and CDR2 is YSYEKL. The CDR3 nucleotides are TGCGCCAGCAGCCAAGTAACCGGCACTGAAGCTTTCTTT. This gives the protein CASSQVTGTEAFF.

Worth noting for this clone: Other DNA sequences of this sample code for an identical CDR3. The V gene is TRBV19, the J gene TRBJ2-2, with 9 bases aligning to TRBD2. The CDR3 has 17 residues. Trimming at V came to 1 base and at J to 3 bases, leaving 6 bases not matched to a gene. Germline CDR1 is LNHDA and CDR2 is SQIVND (reference sequence). CDR3: CASSIVLAGSDTGELFF. Written as DNA, the CDR3 is TGTGCCAGTAGTATAGTTCTAGCGGGGTCGGACACCGGGGAGCTGTTTTTT.

The chain employs TRBV4-2 and TRBJ2-1, with TRBD2 identical over 9 bases. With V trimmed by 4 bases and J by 8 bases, 15 bases remained unmatched. The germline CDR1 and CDR2 sequences are LGHNA and YNFKEQ. The CDR3 sequence is 17 residues long. CDR3 in amino acids: CASSPGGSGGSWDEQFF. CDR3 DNA sequence: TGTGCCAGCAGCCCCGGTGGTAGCGGGGGATCGTGGGATGAGCAGTTCTTC.

This clone showed up just once. The chain recombines TRBV6-5 with TRBJ1-1; no firm D call. Trimming left V 2 bases short and J 12 bases short, with 13 bases between. Germline-derived CDR1 and CDR2 are MNHEY and SVGAGI. This CDR3 spans 12 amino acids. Written as DNA, the CDR3 is TGTGCCAGCAGTTACCTCGGGGTGGAAACTTTCTTT. Its translation: CASSYLGVETFF.

The rearrangement joins TRBV10-3 to TRBJ2-2, with 7 nucleotides matching TRBD2. The V and J ends lost 7 bases and 7 bases, in that order; junction bases with no gene match: 6. The germline V gene has CDR1 ENHRY and CDR2 SYGVKD. The CDR3 covers 13 residues. CDR3 in amino acids: CAIKEAGIGELFF. The CDR3 coding sequence is TGTGCCATCAAGGAAGCGGGGATCGGGGAGCTGTTTTTT.

This chain links TRBV5-3 with TRBJ2-3; 10 bases align to TRBD2. TRBV5-3 is an open reading frame whose function is uncertain. V trimming: 2 bases; J trimming: 10 bases; junction bases outside the gene matches: 16. The CDR3 length is 17 residues. As DNA, the CDR3 is TGTGCCAGAAGCTTTGTCGAGGCCGGGCTAGCGGGGGAGGCGCAGTATTTT. Protein: CARSFVEAGLAGEAQYF.